One and the same sample provided the 15 T cell receptor beta chains below, sequenced in a study of shared clonotypes between healthy human individuals. Generated by immunoSEQ multiplex PCR, the TCRdb table keeps only in-frame clones and is missing some. The sample carries over a million clones, around 95% recorded once. The sequenced sample was naive CD4+ T cells sorted from blood. Subset: CD45RA+ positively selected. The source of these receptors is a man younger than 40 in good health.

The chain has TRBV6-5 and TRBJ2-7; 9 positions match TRBD1. The CDR3 consists of 14 residues. Unmatched junction bases numbered 6, after V lost 4 bases and J lost 5 bases. Germline CDR1 reads MNHEY; CDR2 reads SVGAGI. DNA for the CDR3: TGTGCCAGCAGTTCGGACAGGGGAAGGAACGAGCAGTACTTC. Encoded protein: CASSSDRGRNEQYF.

V gene TRBV28 combines with J gene TRBJ1-3; maybe TRBD1 (5 bases). The CDR3 is 16 amino acids. From germline, CDR1 is MDHEN and CDR2 SYDVKM. Trimming stripped 5 bases from V and 2 bases from J, with 16 bases between. CDR3 region: CASSPSGAYTGNTIYF. CDR3 DNA: TGTGCCAGCAGTCCGTCTGGGGCGTACACTGGAAACACCATATATTTT.

V and J are TRBV28 and TRBJ2-7, with D possibly matching TRBD2 (5 bases). Germline V lookup: CDR1 MDHEN, CDR2 SYDVKM. This CDR3 spans 16 amino acids. Deletions cut 4 bases from V and 2 bases from J, with 18 bases between. The CDR3 DNA sequence: TGTGCCAGCAGTTCGTACGGGGTCGCTCGCCCCTACGAGCAGTACTTC. This translates into CASSSYGVARPYEQYF.

With regard to this clone: Different DNA sequences within this sample yield the same CDR3. The chain couples TRBV28 to TRBJ1-2; D is unresolved. Germline assignment: CDR1 MDHEN and CDR2 SYDVKM. The V and J ends lost 2 bases and 4 bases respectively, with 8 bases between them. The length of the CDR3 is 13 residues. The CDR3 reads CASSLGGPYGYTF. Written as DNA, the CDR3 is TGTGCCAGCAGTTTAGGCGGACCCTATGGCTACACCTTC.

In the case of this clone: The sample contains more than one DNA sequence encoding this CDR3. This chain links TRBV7-2 with TRBJ2-1, with TRBD2 matching over 12 bases. CDR1 and CDR2 (germline): SGHTA, FQGNSA. The CDR3 sequence is 14 residues long. With V trimmed by 3 bases and J by 7 bases, 1 base remained unmatched. DNA for the CDR3: TGTGCCAGCAGCTTGACTAGCGGGAGTAATGAGCAGTTCTTC. This gives the protein CASSLTSGSNEQFF.

The CDR3, as DNA: TGCAGCGCGACTAGCGTAATTGGCGGCGAGCAGTACTTC. It specifies CSATSVIGGEQYF. The V gene is TRBV29-1, the J gene TRBJ2-7; the match to TRBD2 covers 8 bases. Germline CDR1 is SQVTM and CDR2 is ANQGSEA. The V segment lost 7 bases and the J segment 6 bases; nucleotides outside the gene matches: 11. There are 13 residues in the CDR3.

The count of this clone is one. Here the CDR3 DNA reads TGTGCCAGCAGCTTAGTCGGCTCCCTGAGCACAGATACGCAGTATTTT. Its translation is CASSLVGSLSTDTQYF. This chain connects TRBV7-2 to TRBJ2-3; D not certain. Germline loops: CDR1 SGHTA, CDR2 FQGNSA. The CDR3 totals 16 residues. The V and J ends lost 1 base and 0 bases respectively, with 11 bases between them.

This sequence joins TRBV5-5 and TRBJ1-1; tentative D call: TRBD1 (5 bases). Trimming took 1 base from V and 0 from J, leaving 13 bases between them. The CDR3 has 16 amino acids. From germline, CDR1 is SGHKS and CDR2 YYEKEE (reference sequence). The CDR3 DNA reads as TGTGCCAGCAGCTTGATCTTTTTGACAGTGAACACTGAAGCTTTCTTT. Residues: CASSLIFLTVNTEAFF.

The chain joins TRBV30 to TRBJ2-7, with 7 bases aligning to TRBD1. CDR1 GTSNPN and CDR2 SVGIG come from the germline V gene (reference sequence). There are 13 residues in the CDR3. V was clipped by 2 bases and J by 5 bases; unmatched bases: 6. As DNA, the CDR3 is TGTGCCTGGAGTAGAGACAGGGATCACGAGCAGTACTTC. Translating it yields CAWSRDRDHEQYF.

V usage is TRBV5-1 and J usage is TRBJ2-3, with 7 positions matching TRBD1. V shed 8 bases, J shed 0 bases, and the junction held 6 bases outside the gene matches. The CDR3 runs to 14 residues. Germline values: CDR1 SGHRS, CDR2 YFSETQ. CDR3 coding DNA: TGCGCCAGTTATTTGGGACAGAGCACAGATACGCAGTATTTT. Encoded protein: CASYLGQSTDTQYF.

This chain connects TRBV6-4 to TRBJ2-2, with no clear D. In germline, CDR1 is MRHNA, CDR2 SNTAGT. CDR3 length equals 13 residues. Trimming left V 4 bases short and J 5 bases short, with 8 bases between. CDR3 sequence reads: CASSVIETGELFF. The DNA of the CDR3 is TGTGCCAGCAGTGTAATCGAGACCGGGGAGCTGTTTTTT.

The chain recombines TRBV7-2 with TRBJ2-7; D is unclear. Per the germline V gene, CDR1 is SGHTA and CDR2 is FQGNSA. The CDR3 runs to 13 residues. V lost 3 bases, J lost 2 bases, and 8 bases lay in between. Written as DNA, the CDR3 is TGTGCCAGCAGCTTCGTAGCTGCCTACGAGCAGTACTTC. This sequence encodes CASSFVAAYEQYF.

The chain is built from TRBV7-3 and TRBJ2-1; 9 bases are a match to TRBD2. The CDR3 totals 16 residues. J lost 3 bases, V lost 5 bases, and 8 bases had no gene match. CDR1 is SGHTA, CDR2 FQGTGA, per germline. Here the CDR3 reads CASSAGSGSFYNEQFF. The CDR3 nucleotides are TGTGCCAGCAGCGCCGGTAGCGGGAGTTTCTACAATGAGCAGTTCTTC. The variable domain in full, with the rest retrieved from reference TRBV7-3 and TRBJ2-1, is GAGVSQTPSNKVTEKGKYVELRCDPISGHTALYWYRQSLGQGPEFLIYFQGTGAADDSGLPNDRFFAVRPEGSVSTLKIQRTERGDSAVYLCASSAGSGSFYNEQFFGPGTRLTVL.

This clone was counted a single time. This chain connects TRBV11-2 to TRBJ2-3, with D possibly being TRBD2 (5 bases). Per germline, CDR1 SGHAT and CDR2 FQNNGV. This CDR3 spans 11 amino acids. V lost 10 bases, J lost 11 bases, and 16 bases lay in between. Here the CDR3 DNA reads TGTGCCACCCATCAGAACAGCGGGCAGTATTTT. The encoded protein is CATHQNSGQYF.

This chain links TRBV6-1 with TRBJ2-1, with D perhaps TRBD1 (7 bases). This CDR3 has 14 amino acids. The germline V and J ends were trimmed by 6 bases and 8 bases, with 17 bases remaining between them. The germline gives CDR1 MNHNS, CDR2 SASEGT. In DNA form, the CDR3 reads TGTGCCAGCAGCGCACAAGGAGGGGGCGATGAGCAGTTCTTC. Translation gives CASSAQGGGDEQFF.